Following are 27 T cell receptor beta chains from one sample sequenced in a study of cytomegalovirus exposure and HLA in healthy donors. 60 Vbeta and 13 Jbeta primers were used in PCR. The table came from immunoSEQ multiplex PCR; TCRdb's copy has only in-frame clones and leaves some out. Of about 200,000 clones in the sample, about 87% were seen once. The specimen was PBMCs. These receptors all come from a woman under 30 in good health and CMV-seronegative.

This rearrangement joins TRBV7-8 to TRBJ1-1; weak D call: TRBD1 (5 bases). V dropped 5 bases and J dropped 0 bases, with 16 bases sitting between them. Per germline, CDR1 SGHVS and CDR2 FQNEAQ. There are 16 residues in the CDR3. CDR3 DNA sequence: TGTGCCAGCAGCGGCCGACCCCGGGACTTGAACACTGAAGCTTTCTTT. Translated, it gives CASSGRPRDLNTEAFF.

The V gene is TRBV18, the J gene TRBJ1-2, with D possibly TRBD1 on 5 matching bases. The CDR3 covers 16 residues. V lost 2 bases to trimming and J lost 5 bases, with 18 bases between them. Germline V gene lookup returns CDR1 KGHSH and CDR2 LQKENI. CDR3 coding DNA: TGTGCCAGCTCACCAAGAACAACGCAGGGAGGGTATGGCTACACCTTC. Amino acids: CASSPRTTQGGYGYTF.

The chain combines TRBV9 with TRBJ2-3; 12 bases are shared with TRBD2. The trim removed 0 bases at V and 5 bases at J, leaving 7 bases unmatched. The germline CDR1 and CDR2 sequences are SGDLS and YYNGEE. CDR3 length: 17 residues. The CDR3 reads CASSVGLAGGHQDTQYF. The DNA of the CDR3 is TGTGCCAGCAGCGTAGGCCTAGCGGGGGGGCATCAAGATACGCAGTATTTT. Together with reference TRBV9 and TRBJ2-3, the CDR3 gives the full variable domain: DSGVTQTPKHLITATGQRVTLRCSPRSGDLSVYWYQQSLDQGLQFLIQYYNGEERAKGNILERFSAQQFPDLHSELNLSSLELGDSALYFCASSVGLAGGHQDTQYFGPGTRLTVL.

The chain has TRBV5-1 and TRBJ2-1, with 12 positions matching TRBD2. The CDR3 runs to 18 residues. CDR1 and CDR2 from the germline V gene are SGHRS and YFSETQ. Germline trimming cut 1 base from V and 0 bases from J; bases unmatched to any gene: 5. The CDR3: CASSLWLAGGSSYNEQFF. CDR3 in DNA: TGCGCCAGCAGCTTGTGGCTAGCGGGAGGGAGCTCCTACAATGAGCAGTTCTTC.

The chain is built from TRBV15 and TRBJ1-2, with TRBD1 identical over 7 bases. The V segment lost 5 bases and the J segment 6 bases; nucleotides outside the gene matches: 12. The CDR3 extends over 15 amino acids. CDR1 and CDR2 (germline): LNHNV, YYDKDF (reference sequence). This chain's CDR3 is CATSARDSVGHGYTF. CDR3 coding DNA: TGTGCCACCAGCGCCCGGGACAGCGTCGGGCATGGCTACACCTTC.

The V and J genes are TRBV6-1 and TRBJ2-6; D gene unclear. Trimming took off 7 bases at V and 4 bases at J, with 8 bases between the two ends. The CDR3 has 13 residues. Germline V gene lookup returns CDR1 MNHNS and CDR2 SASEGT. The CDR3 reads CASTIAGANVLTF. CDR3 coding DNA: TGTGCCAGCACAATCGCGGGGGCCAACGTCCTGACTTTC.

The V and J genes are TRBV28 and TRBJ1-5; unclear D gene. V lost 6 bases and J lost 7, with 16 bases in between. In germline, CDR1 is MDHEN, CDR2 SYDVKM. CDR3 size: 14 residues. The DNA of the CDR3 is TGTGCCAGCAGCCCGGCGGGTTCGGGACAGCCCCAGCATTTT. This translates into CASSPAGSGQPQHF.

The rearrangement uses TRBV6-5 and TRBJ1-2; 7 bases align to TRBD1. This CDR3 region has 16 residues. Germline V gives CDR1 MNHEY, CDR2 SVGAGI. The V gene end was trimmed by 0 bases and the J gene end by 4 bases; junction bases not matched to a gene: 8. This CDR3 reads CASSYSRDRPFYGYTF. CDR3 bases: TGTGCCAGCAGTTACTCGCGGGACAGACCCTTCTATGGCTACACCTTC.

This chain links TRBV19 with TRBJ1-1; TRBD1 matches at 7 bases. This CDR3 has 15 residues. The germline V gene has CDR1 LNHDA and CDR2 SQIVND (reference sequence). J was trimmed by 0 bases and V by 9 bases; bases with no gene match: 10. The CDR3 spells CASRSGGAVNTEAFF. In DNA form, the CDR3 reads TGTGCCAGCCGTTCAGGGGGAGCGGTGAACACTGAAGCTTTCTTT.

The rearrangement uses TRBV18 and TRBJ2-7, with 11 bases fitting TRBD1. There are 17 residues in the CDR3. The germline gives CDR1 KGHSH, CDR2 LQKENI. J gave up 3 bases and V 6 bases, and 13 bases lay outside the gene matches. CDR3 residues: CASSRDRGMRSSYEQYF. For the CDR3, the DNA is TGTGCCAGCTCCCGGGACAGGGGGATGCGGTCGAGCTACGAGCAGTACTTC.

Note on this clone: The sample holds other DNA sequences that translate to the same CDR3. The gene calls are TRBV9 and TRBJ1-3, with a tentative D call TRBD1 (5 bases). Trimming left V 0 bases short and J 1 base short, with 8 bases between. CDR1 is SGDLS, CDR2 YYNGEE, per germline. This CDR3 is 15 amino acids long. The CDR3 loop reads CASSVGGGSGNTIYF. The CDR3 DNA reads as TGTGCCAGCAGCGTAGGGGGCGGATCTGGAAACACCATATATTTT.

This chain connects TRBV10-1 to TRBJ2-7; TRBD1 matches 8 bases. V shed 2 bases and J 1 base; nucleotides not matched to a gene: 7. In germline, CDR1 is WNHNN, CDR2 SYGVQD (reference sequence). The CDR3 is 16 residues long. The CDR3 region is CASSEPKDRGSYEQYF. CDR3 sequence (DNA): TGCGCCAGCAGTGAGCCGAAAGACAGGGGATCCTACGAGCAGTACTTC.

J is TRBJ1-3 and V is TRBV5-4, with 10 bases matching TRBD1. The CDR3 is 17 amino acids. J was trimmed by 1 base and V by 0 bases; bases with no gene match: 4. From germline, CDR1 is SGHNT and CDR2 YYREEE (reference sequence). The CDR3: CASSLGDRGYSGNTIYF. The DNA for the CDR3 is TGTGCCAGCAGCTTGGGGGACAGGGGATATTCTGGAAACACCATATATTTT.

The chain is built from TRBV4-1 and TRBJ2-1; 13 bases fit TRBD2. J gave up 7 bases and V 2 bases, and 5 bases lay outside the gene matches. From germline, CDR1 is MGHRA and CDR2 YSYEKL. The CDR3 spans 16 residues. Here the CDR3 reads CASSQPRTSGSNEQFF. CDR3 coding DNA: TGCGCCAGCAGCCAACCCCGGACTAGCGGGAGTAATGAGCAGTTCTTC.

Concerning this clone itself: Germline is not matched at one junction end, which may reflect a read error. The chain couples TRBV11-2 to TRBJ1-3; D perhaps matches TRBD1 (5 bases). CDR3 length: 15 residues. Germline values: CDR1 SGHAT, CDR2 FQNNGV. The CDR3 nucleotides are TGTGCCAGCAGCGTAGACCAGGGCAGGGGAAACACCATATATTTT. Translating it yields CASSVDQGRGNTIYF.

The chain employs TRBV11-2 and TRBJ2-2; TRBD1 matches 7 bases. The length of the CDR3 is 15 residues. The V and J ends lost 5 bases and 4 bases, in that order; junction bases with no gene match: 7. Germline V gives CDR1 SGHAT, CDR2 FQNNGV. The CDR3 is CASSVSTGATGELFF. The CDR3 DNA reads TGTGCCAGCAGCGTATCTACAGGGGCCACCGGGGAGCTGTTTTTT.

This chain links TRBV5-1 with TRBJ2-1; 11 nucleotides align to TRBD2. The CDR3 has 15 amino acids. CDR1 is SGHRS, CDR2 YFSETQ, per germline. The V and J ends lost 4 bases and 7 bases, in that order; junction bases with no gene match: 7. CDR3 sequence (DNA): TGCGCCAGCAGCCTTCTAGCGGGGGGTTTGAATGAGCAGTTCTTC. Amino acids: CASSLLAGGLNEQFF.

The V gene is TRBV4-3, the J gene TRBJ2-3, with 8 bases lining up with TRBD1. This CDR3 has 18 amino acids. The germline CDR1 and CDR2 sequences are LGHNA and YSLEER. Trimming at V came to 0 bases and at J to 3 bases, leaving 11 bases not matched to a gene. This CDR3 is CASSQDPGGEDFTDTQYF. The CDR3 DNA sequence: TGCGCCAGCAGCCAAGACCCAGGGGGCGAGGATTTTACAGATACGCAGTATTTT.

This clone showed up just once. This CDR3 reads CASSPGGRGEQYF. The DNA of the CDR3 is TGCGCCAGCAGCCCCGGAGGCCGTGGGGAGCAGTACTTC. The chain uses TRBV5-1 and TRBJ2-7; D may be TRBD2 (5 bases). CDR3 length equals 13 residues. Germline V CDR1 and CDR2: SGHRS, YFSETQ. The V gene lost 4 bases and the J gene lost 7 bases, with 15 bases spanning the gap.

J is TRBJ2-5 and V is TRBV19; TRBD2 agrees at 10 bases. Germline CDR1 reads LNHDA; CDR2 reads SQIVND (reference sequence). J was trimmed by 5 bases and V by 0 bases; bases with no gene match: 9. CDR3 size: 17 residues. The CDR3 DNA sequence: TGTGCCAGTAGTATAGAAGGCCCAGCGGGGGGGCGCGAGACCCAGTACTTC. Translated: CASSIEGPAGGRETQYF.

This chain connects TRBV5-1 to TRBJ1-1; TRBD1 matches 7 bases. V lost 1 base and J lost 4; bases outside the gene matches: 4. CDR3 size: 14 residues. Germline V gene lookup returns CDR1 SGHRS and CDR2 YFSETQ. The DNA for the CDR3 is TGCGCCAGCAGCTTGTCAGGGGGTTTCACTGAAGCTTTCTTT. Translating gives CASSLSGGFTEAFF.

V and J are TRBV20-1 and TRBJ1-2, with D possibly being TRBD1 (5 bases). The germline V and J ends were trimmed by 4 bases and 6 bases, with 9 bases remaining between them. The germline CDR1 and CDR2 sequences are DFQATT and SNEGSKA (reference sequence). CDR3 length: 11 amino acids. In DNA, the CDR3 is TGCAGTGCTATGCAGGGCGATGGCTACACCTTC. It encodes CSAMQGDGYTF.

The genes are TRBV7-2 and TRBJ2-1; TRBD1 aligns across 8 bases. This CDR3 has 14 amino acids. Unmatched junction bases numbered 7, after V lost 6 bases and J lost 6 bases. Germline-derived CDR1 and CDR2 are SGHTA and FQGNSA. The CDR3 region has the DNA TGTGCCAGCAGTCAGCAGGGGGCCTCCAATGAGCAGTTCTTC. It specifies CASSQQGASNEQFF.

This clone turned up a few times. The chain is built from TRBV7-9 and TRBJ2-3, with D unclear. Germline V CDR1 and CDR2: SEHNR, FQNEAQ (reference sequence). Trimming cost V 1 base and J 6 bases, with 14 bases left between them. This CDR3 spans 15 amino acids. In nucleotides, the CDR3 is TGTGCCAGCAGCTTAGTGACCATCCCCGGGGATACGCAGTATTTT. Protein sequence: CASSLVTIPGDTQYF.

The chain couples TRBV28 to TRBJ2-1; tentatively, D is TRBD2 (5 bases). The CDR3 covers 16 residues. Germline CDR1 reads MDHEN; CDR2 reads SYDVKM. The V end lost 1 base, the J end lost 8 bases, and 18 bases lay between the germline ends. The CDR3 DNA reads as TGTGCCAGCAGTTTATCTAGCAAGTCTTATGATGATGAGCAGTTCTTC. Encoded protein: CASSLSSKSYDDEQFF.

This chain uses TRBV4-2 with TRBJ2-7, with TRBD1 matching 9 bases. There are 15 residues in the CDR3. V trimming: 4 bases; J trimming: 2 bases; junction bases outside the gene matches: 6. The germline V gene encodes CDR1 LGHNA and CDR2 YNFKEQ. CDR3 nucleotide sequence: TGTGCCAGCAGCCGTGGGACAGGGCTCACCTACGAGCAGTACTTC. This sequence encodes CASSRGTGLTYEQYF.

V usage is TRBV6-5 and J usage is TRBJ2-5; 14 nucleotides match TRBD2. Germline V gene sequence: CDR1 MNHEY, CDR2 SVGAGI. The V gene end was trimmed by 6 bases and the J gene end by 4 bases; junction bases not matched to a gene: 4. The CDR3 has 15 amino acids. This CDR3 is CASSRLAGGRETQYF. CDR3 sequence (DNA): TGTGCCAGCAGCCGACTAGCGGGAGGGCGAGAGACCCAGTACTTC.